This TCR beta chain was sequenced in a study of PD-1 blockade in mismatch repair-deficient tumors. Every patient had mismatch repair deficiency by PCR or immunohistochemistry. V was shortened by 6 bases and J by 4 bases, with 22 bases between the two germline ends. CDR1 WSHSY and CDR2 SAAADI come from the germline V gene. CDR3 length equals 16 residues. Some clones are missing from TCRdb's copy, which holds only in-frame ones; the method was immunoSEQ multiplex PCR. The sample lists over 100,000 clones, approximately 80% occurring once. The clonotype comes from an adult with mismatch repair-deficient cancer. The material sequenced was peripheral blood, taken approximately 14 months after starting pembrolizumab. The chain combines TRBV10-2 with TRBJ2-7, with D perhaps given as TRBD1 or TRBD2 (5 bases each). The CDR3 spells CASRSLSGTDNYEQYF. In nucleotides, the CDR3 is TGCGCCAGCAGATCCCTATCGGGGACGGATAATTACGAGCAGTACTTC.